These 25 T cell receptor beta chains share one sample of origin, sequenced in a study of CD8 T cells in Susac syndrome. After extraction with the RNeasy kit, roughly 0.45 to 1 ug of the RNA was reverse transcribed using random hexamers. TCRdb re-analysed the immunoSEQ multiplex PCR reads in MiXCR, keeping a single row per CDR3 protein. Of approximately 190,000 distinct CDR3 sequences listed, 85% to 95% are singletons. Sequencing was done on a sample of CD8+ T cells from PBMCs. These receptor sequences come from a human donor with Susac syndrome.

The chain has TRBV29-1 and TRBJ2-7; D possibly corresponds to TRBD2 (6 bases). There are 14 residues in the CDR3. CDR1 is SQVTM, CDR2 ANQGSEA, per germline. V lost 7 bases and J lost 1, with 17 bases in between. CDR3 amino acids: CSGGGGEKSYEQYF. The CDR3 DNA reads as TGCAGCGGGGGAGGCGGAGAAAAGTCCTACGAGCAGTACTTC.

This rearrangement joins TRBV29-1 to TRBJ2-7; D is undetermined. Looked up from germline, CDR1 is SQVTM and CDR2 is ANQGSEA. This CDR3 is 16 amino acids long. V lost 0 bases to trimming and J lost 2 bases, with 17 bases between them. DNA for the CDR3: TGCAGCGTTGAAGATCAAATCGGTGGGCAGGCCTACGAGCAGTACTTC. It codes for CSVEDQIGGQAYEQYF.

This clonotype was seen just once. V usage is TRBV29-1 and J usage is TRBJ2-3, with D possibly matching TRBD2 (6 bases). This CDR3 has 12 residues. V was trimmed by 6 bases and J by 5 bases, leaving 12 bases between them. CDR1 is SQVTM and CDR2 is ANQGSEA in the germline V gene. The CDR3 region is CSVRLDGDTQYF. The CDR3 DNA sequence: TGCAGCGTCCGACTAGACGGAGATACGCAGTATTTT.

This chain uses TRBV7-9 with TRBJ2-5; maybe TRBD2 (6 bases). Trimming left V 6 bases short and J 4 bases short, with 12 bases between. Germline V gene data show CDR1 as SEHNR and CDR2 as FQNEAQ (reference sequence). The CDR3 totals 13 residues. DNA of the CDR3: TGTGCCAGCAGAGACGGGACTTCAGAGACCCAGTACTTC. It is translated as CASRDGTSETQYF.

The CDR3 DNA follows: TGTGCCAGCAGCCAAGATCTTCGAGCGGAGAGCTCCTACGAGCAGTACTTC. As protein: CASSQDLRAESSYEQYF. The chain recombines TRBV4-2 with TRBJ2-7; maybe TRBD2 (5 bases). V gave up 0 bases and J gave up 0 bases, with 15 bases separating them. Germline CDR1 and CDR2: LGHNA and YNFKEQ. This CDR3 has 17 residues.

The chain recombines TRBV19 with TRBJ2-1; 14 positions match TRBD2. The germline CDR1 and CDR2 sequences are LNHDA and SQIVND (reference sequence). The ends lost 5 bases at V and 9 bases at J; junction bases unmatched: 12. This CDR3 spans 17 amino acids. CDR3 DNA sequence: TGTGCCAGTAGTGTCCGACTAGCGGGAGGGCCGGTGGTTGAGCAGTTCTTC. Translating it yields CASSVRLAGGPVVEQFF.

The chain is built from TRBV7-2 and TRBJ2-5, with D hard to call. The CDR3 runs 17 residues. CDR1 is SGHTA and CDR2 is FQGNSA in the germline V gene. The V end lost 0 bases, the J end lost 1 base, and 15 bases lay between the germline ends. The CDR3 DNA sequence: TGTGCCAGCAGCTTAGCGCAGGACGGGCCCCTCCAAGAGACCCAGTACTTC. Residues: CASSLAQDGPLQETQYF.

The V call is TRBV13, the J call TRBJ2-2, with D possibly TRBD2 on 5 matching bases. The CDR3 sequence is 14 residues long. The V gene's germline CDR1 is PRHDT and CDR2 FYEKMQ (reference sequence). The V end was cut by 0 bases, the J end by 4 bases, with 6 bases between. The DNA of the CDR3 is TGTGCCAGCAGCTTAGGCCGGGGCACCGGGGAGCTGTTTTTT. It codes for CASSLGRGTGELFF. Combining the CDR3 with reference TRBV13 and TRBJ2-2 gives the whole variable domain AAGVIQSPRHLIKEKRETATLKCYPIPRHDTVYWYQQGPGQDPQFLISFYEKMQSDKGSIPDRFSAQQFSDYHSELNMSSLELGDSALYFCASSLGRGTGELFFGEGSRLTVL.

The V call is TRBV12-5, the J call TRBJ2-2; D might be TRBD2 (5 bases). From germline, CDR1 is LGHNT and CDR2 FRNRAP. The CDR3 totals 14 residues. Trimming removed 6 bases from V and 6 bases from J, with 14 bases in between. Here the CDR3 reads CASGVLDPAGELFF. As DNA, the CDR3 is TGTGCTAGTGGGGTACTAGATCCGGCCGGGGAGCTGTTTTTT.

The V gene is TRBV4-1, the J gene TRBJ1-2; the D is unclear. Germline-derived CDR1 and CDR2 are MGHRA and YSYEKL. CDR3 size: 15 residues. Trimming removed 1 base at V and 2 bases at J, with 11 bases between. The CDR3 DNA sequence: TGCGCCAGCAGCCAAGCAGAATATCAGAACTATGGCTACACCTTC. It specifies CASSQAEYQNYGYTF.

The chain uses TRBV5-1 and TRBJ2-1, with TRBD1 as a possible D gene (6 bases). Germline CDR1 SGHRS, CDR2 YFSETQ. This CDR3 is 14 amino acids long. Deletions cut 0 bases from V and 5 bases from J, with 9 bases between. DNA of the CDR3: TGCGCCAGCAGCTTGGCTAGGGGGAACAATGAGCAGTTCTTC. Protein product: CASSLARGNNEQFF.

This sequence joins TRBV27 and TRBJ1-1; 10 positions agree with TRBD1. V dropped 6 bases and J dropped 5; count of bases not matched to a gene: 9. The germline gives CDR1 MNHEY, CDR2 SMNVEV (reference sequence). This CDR3 has 15 residues. CDR3: CASSPDRGHGTEAFF. For the CDR3, the DNA is TGTGCCAGCAGCCCCGACAGGGGGCATGGTACTGAAGCTTTCTTT.

In its sample, this clonotype was seen once. The chain has TRBV12-3 or TRBV12-4 and TRBJ1-1, with 12 bases identical to TRBD1. The CDR3 totals 13 residues. V lost 10 bases to trimming and J lost 1 base; unmatched junction nucleotides: 1. Written as DNA, the CDR3 is TGTGCCACGGGACAGGGGGCGAACACTGAAGCTTTCTTT. It codes for CATGQGANTEAFF.

This clonotype was picked up one time. The rearrangement joins TRBV27 to TRBJ1-2; 7 bases line up with TRBD1. CDR1 MNHEY and CDR2 SMNVEV come from the germline V gene (reference sequence). CDR3 size: 16 residues. J was trimmed by 0 bases and V by 4 bases; bases with no gene match: 8. Written as DNA, the CDR3 is TGTGCCAGCAGTTCACAGGGGTACTCTTCTAACTATGGCTACACCTTC. It encodes CASSSQGYSSNYGYTF.

V gene TRBV2 combines with J gene TRBJ1-5, with D unclear. Trimming pared 3 bases from V and 7 bases from J, leaving 10 bases between. The CDR3 loop spans 13 amino acids. Germline V gene lookup returns CDR1 SNHLY and CDR2 FYNNEI. The CDR3 sequence: CASSEGSEQPQHF. CDR3 sequence (DNA): TGTGCCAGCAGTGAGGGTTCGGAGCAGCCCCAGCATTTT.

The chain is built from TRBV20-1 and TRBJ2-2; perhaps TRBD1 as D (5 bases). V gave up 0 bases and J gave up 2 bases, with 10 bases separating them. The CDR3 consists of 15 residues. Germline-derived CDR1 and CDR2 are DFQATT and SNEGSKA (reference sequence). The CDR3 DNA reads TGCAGTGCTAGAGAGCTAGGGGTCAACACCGGGGAGCTGTTTTTT. Amino acid sequence: CSARELGVNTGELFF.

The chain uses TRBV20-1 and TRBJ1-1, with 8 bases matching TRBD1. The CDR3 consists of 13 residues. The germline V gene encodes CDR1 DFQATT and CDR2 SNEGSKA (reference sequence). V dropped 0 bases and J dropped 11; count of bases not matched to a gene: 8. The CDR3 is CSARDWDRHGAFF. The CDR3 nucleotides read TGCAGTGCTAGAGATTGGGACAGGCATGGGGCTTTCTTT.

The genes are TRBV5-1 and TRBJ1-1; TRBD1 aligns across 7 bases. V shed 2 bases, J shed 0 bases, and the junction held 7 bases outside the gene matches. The CDR3 has 16 amino acids. The germline V gene encodes CDR1 SGHRS and CDR2 YFSETQ. In nucleotides, the CDR3 is TGCGCCAGCAGCTTCACCCCGACAGGGTTGAACACTGAAGCTTTCTTT. Translation gives CASSFTPTGLNTEAFF. The full variable domain, its missing parts supplied by reference TRBV5-1 and TRBJ1-1, is KAGVTQTPRYLIKTRGQQVTLSCSPISGHRSVSWYQQTPGQGLQFLFEYFSETQRNKGNFPGRFSGRQFSNSRSEMNVSTLELGDSALYLCASSFTPTGLNTEAFFGQGTRLTVV.

The rearrangement joins TRBV11-2 to TRBJ1-1; 12 bases map to TRBD1. From germline, CDR1 is SGHAT and CDR2 FQNNGV. This CDR3 has 18 amino acids. V dropped 4 bases and J dropped 0; count of bases not matched to a gene: 9. The CDR3, as DNA: TGTGCCAGCAGCTGGAGGGGACAGGGGGCGGTGATGAACACTGAAGCTTTCTTT. Translated, it gives CASSWRGQGAVMNTEAFF.

This clonotype showed up just once. The rearrangement uses TRBV6-5 and TRBJ1-2; a weak D match, TRBD1 (5 bases). The CDR3 length is 13 residues. V was clipped by 3 bases and J by 2 bases, with 7 bases between them. CDR1 and CDR2 (germline): MNHEY, SVGAGI. CDR3 nucleotide sequence: TGTGCCAGCAGTTATCGGGACAACTATGGCTACACCTTC. The encoded protein is CASSYRDNYGYTF.

This chain links TRBV2 with TRBJ1-5; no reliable D call. The CDR3 loop spans 14 amino acids. The germline CDR1 and CDR2 sequences are SNHLY and FYNNEI. With 1 base removed from V and 0 bases from J, the gap between germline ends came to 4 bases. CDR3 sequence reads: CASSEEGSNQPQHF. The DNA of the CDR3 is TGTGCCAGCAGTGAAGAGGGTAGCAATCAGCCCCAGCATTTT.

The chain links TRBV11-1 to TRBJ2-7; D is possibly TRBD1 (6 bases). CDR3 length equals 15 residues. V gave up 5 bases and J gave up 2 bases, with 16 bases separating them. In germline, CDR1 is SGHAT, CDR2 FQDESV (reference sequence). CDR3 sequence reads: CASSASIRGTYEQYF. The CDR3 DNA follows: TGTGCCAGCAGCGCGAGTATCAGGGGAACCTACGAGCAGTACTTC.

V is TRBV20-1 and J is TRBJ2-7; D is unclear. This CDR3 has 12 residues. V gave up 3 bases and J gave up 1 base, with 7 bases separating them. CDR1 is DFQATT, CDR2 SNEGSKA, per germline (reference sequence). CDR3: CSASSESYEQYF. In DNA, the CDR3 is TGCAGTGCTAGTTCAGAGTCCTACGAGCAGTACTTC.

The V gene is TRBV2, the J gene TRBJ2-1, with 7 bases identical to TRBD2. V was clipped by 4 bases and J by 4 bases; unmatched bases: 4. CDR1 and CDR2 (germline): SNHLY, FYNNEI. This CDR3 comprises 14 residues. CDR3 DNA sequence: TGTGCCAGCAGTGTCAGCGGGGCATACAATGAGCAGTTCTTC. Protein: CASSVSGAYNEQFF.

The V gene is TRBV27, the J gene TRBJ1-1, with D possibly being TRBD1 (6 bases). Deletions cut 9 bases from V and 0 bases from J, with 14 bases between. This CDR3 spans 14 amino acids. Germline-derived CDR1 and CDR2 are MNHEY and SMNVEV (reference sequence). The DNA of the CDR3 is TGTGCCAGTCACCGACAGGAAATGAACACTGAAGCTTTCTTT. Its protein product is CASHRQEMNTEAFF.